The T cell receptor beta chain under discussion was sequenced for a study of T cell changes during pregnancy in multiple sclerosis. The V and J ends lost 1 base and 3 bases respectively, with 11 bases between them. Germline V lookup: CDR1 SGDLS, CDR2 YYNGEE. The CDR3 sequence is 14 residues long. Assay: immunoSEQ multiplex PCR; the TCRdb copy retains only in-frame clones and omits some. The data show 25,000 to 35,000 clones, 87% seen once. V usage is TRBV9 and J usage is TRBJ2-7, with D tentatively TRBD2 (6 bases). The source is a female donor with multiple sclerosis, enrolled in a pregnancy study. The source material was CD8+ T cells from peripheral blood mononuclear cells, sampled before pregnancy. As DNA, the CDR3 is TGTGCCAGCAGCGTAACTGGGGGGTACTACGAGCAGTACTTC. Amino acids: CASSVTGGYYEQYF.